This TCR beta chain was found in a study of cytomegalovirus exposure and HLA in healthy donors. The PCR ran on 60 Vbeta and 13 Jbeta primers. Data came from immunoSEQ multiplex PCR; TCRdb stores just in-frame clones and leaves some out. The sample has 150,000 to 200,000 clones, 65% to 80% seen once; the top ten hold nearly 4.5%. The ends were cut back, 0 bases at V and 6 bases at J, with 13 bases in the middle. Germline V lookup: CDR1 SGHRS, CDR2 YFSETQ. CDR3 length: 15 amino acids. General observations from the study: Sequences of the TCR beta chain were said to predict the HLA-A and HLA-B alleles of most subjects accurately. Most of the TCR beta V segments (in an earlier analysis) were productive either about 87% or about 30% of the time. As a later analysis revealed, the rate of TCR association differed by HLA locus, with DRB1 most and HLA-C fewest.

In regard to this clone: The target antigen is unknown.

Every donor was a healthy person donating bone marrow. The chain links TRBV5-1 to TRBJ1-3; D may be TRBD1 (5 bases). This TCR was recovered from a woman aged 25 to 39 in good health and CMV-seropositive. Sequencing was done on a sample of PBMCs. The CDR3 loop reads CASSLAPRAENTIYF. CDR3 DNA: TGCGCCAGCAGCTTGGCCCCCAGGGCCGAAAACACCATATATTTT.